Reported below is one T cell receptor (beta chain). The entry originates in a study of shared clonotypes between healthy human individuals. Study as a whole: Participating donors consisted of two women and three men aged 18 to 49.

With V trimmed by 2 bases and J by 8 bases, 0 bases remained unmatched. CDR1 and CDR2 (germline): MNHEY, SVGAGI. The CDR3 spans 12 residues. Profiling relied on immunoSEQ multiplex PCR, and the TCRdb table lists in-frame clones only, not all of them. The data show 1,400,000 or so clones, with about 98.5% seen just once and 0.36% held by the top ten. The source material was naive CD4+ T cells sorted from blood. Noted subset: CD45RA+ positively selected. The chain recombines TRBV6-5 with TRBJ1-1; 9 nucleotides line up with TRBD1. This TCR derives from a young man in good health. DNA for the CDR3: TGTGCCAGCAGTTACACAGGGGGCGAAGCTTTCTTT. The encoded protein is CASSYTGGEAFF.